This TCR beta chain derives from a study of vaccination and CD4 T cells after COVID-19. Study background: Two doses of either BNT162b2 or mRNA-1273 vaccine were given to participants.

Sample treatment: approximately 11-day PBMC culture with coronavirus spike peptide pools or control peptides (ViraFEST assay). CD4+ T cells that came from the unexposed donor were collected before the COVID-19 pandemic (2011-2018). Germline CDR1 reads SGHTA; CDR2 reads FQGNSA. With 2 bases removed from V and 3 bases from J, the gap between germline ends came to 11 bases. The CDR3 length is 15 residues. This clonotype was recorded a few times. Its antigen is not known. The Oncomine TCR Beta short-read assay was applied to DNA of cultured CD4+ T cells. TCRdb passed the PCR reads through MiXCR, listing each CDR3 protein once. The table includes about 6,600 distinct CDR3 sequences, more than 45% detected once.

The rearrangement uses TRBV7-2 and TRBJ1-5; D is uncertain. Sequences were obtained from CD4+ T cells from blood, cultured in vitro. This receptor was identified in a human donor in good health. The CDR3 DNA reads as TGTGCCAGCAGCTTAACGGGAGAAAACAATCAGCCCCAGCATTTT. Its protein product is CASSLTGENNQPQHF.